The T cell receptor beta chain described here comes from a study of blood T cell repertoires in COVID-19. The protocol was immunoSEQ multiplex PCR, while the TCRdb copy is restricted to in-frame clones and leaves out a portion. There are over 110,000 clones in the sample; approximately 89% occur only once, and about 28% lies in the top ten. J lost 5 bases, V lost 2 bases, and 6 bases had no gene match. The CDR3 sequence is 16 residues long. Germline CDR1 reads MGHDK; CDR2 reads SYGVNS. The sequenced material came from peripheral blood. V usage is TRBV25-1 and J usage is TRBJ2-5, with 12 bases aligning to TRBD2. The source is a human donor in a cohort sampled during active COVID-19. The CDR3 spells CASSEPWTSGAETQYF. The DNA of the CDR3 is TGTGCCAGCAGTGAACCCTGGACTAGCGGGGCTGAGACCCAGTACTTC.